The present TCR beta chain was sequenced within a study of cytomegalovirus exposure and HLA in healthy donors. This clone was counted once. The PCR was carried out with 60 Vbeta primers and 13 Jbeta primers. The data were produced by immunoSEQ multiplex PCR, yet TCRdb's version contains in-frame clones alone and is incomplete. The repertoire holds roughly 140,000 clones, roughly 70% seen once, with 1.5% to 2% in the top ten. This sequence was found in a woman aged 40 to 50 in good health and CMV-seronegative. Sequences were obtained from PBMCs.

The CDR3 DNA reads TGCGCCAGCAGCTTGGCCGGGACTAGCGGGAGTAACACCGGGGAGCTGTTTTTT. This codes for CASSLAGTSGSNTGELFF. The chain recombines TRBV5-1 with TRBJ2-2; TRBD2 agrees at 14 bases. With V trimmed by 0 bases and J by 2 bases, 3 bases remained unmatched. Germline V lookup: CDR1 SGHRS, CDR2 YFSETQ. The CDR3 has 18 residues.